This TCR beta chain was sequenced in a study of radiotherapy plus CTLA-4 blockade in lung cancer. TCRdb keeps only in-frame clones here, not all; method: immunoSEQ multiplex PCR. The data hold 85,000 to 100,000 clones, with 60% to 80% observed a single time. As to this clone: No antigen is known for it.

Alongside CTLA-4 blockade with ipilimumab, patients with chemo-refractory metastatic non-small-cell lung cancer received focal radiation. Trimming took 4 bases from V and 0 from J; bases not matched to a gene: 9. The CDR3 is 16 residues long. The V gene's germline CDR1 is MNHEY and CDR2 SMNVEV (reference sequence). Study-wide findings and caveats: In blood, after radiotherapy plus ipilimumab, tumor-derived TCR clones expanded.

The TCR sequence derives from a human donor with non-small cell lung cancer that progressed on radiotherapy plus ipilimumab. Sequenced here: peripheral blood, sampled from a patient treated with radiotherapy plus ipilimumab. The V and J genes are TRBV27 and TRBJ2-7; 7 bases are a match to TRBD1. The CDR3 reads CASSYSTGQSSYEQYF. The CDR3 DNA sequence: TGTGCCAGCAGTTACTCGACGGGACAGAGCTCCTACGAGCAGTACTTC.